This TCR beta chain was recorded in a study of graft-versus-host responses after intestinal transplantation. Across the study: For approximately three years after anti-thymocyte globulin induction, all recipients took tacrolimus and steroids. Study results and limitations: There was an association between peak levels of circulating GvH clones and early post-transplant HvG declines. In recipient marrow, GvH clones were found, and some appeared first in ileum or blood. When patients had graft-donor T cell macrochimerism, their allografts held high graft-versus-host to host-versus-graft clonal ratios.

This CDR3 is built from 15 residues. The V gene end was trimmed by 4 bases and the J gene end by 9 bases; junction bases not matched to a gene: 9. Germline V gene sequence: CDR1 SGHTA, CDR2 FQGTGA. With regard to this clone: What it binds is not known.

Intraepithelial plus lamina propria lymphocytes were released by processing graft tissue. Assay used: immunoSEQ multiplex PCR; TCRdb lists only in-frame clones, some missing. The sample holds some 18,000 clones, roughly 70% seen once. This receptor was obtained from a human patient who received an intestinal transplant, so some T cells may come from the graft donor. This rearrangement joins TRBV7-3 to TRBJ2-1, with 10 nucleotides matching TRBD2. The starting material was ileum tissue, obtained about 3 weeks after intestinal transplant. The DNA of the CDR3 is TGTGCCAGCAGCTACAGCGGGGGGGCCTTTCCTGAGCAGTTCTTC. Residues: CASSYSGGAFPEQFF.